This note documents a single TCR beta chain sequence. What it binds is not known. These data are taken from a study of T cell responses to AZD1222 COVID-19 vaccine. V gave up 0 bases and J gave up 3 bases; unmatched junction bases: 7. This CDR3 comprises 16 residues. Germline V CDR1 and CDR2: SGHRS, YFSETQ. The study's findings and limits: White British people made up most donors, females outnumbered males, and clonal diversity was possibly underestimated.

Only in-frame clones appear in the TCRdb table, and some are missing; sequencing was by immunoSEQ multiplex PCR. The data contain about 55,000 clones, 80% to 90% of them singletons. The origin of this receptor is an adult in good health. This specimen consisted of peripheral blood, obtained on day 0 of AZD1222 vaccination. The rearrangement uses TRBV5-1 and TRBJ2-3; the match to TRBD2 covers 7 bases. This CDR3 is CASSLGGGSGTDTQYF. Here the CDR3 DNA reads TGCGCCAGCAGCTTGGGAGGCGGGAGTGGGACAGATACGCAGTATTTT.